The 25 T cell receptor beta chains presented below share a single source sample, sequenced in a study of cytomegalovirus exposure and HLA in healthy donors. Vbeta (60) and Jbeta (13) primers were used in the PCR. Some clones are missing from TCRdb's copy, which holds only in-frame ones; the method was immunoSEQ multiplex PCR. The sample shows about 150,000 clones, about 80% of them seen only once. The sequenced material came from PBMCs. Every receptor here comes from a man aged 35 to 55 in good health and CMV-seropositive.

Only a few counts were recorded for this clone. The CDR3 DNA reads TGTGCCAGCAGCTCCGCCGGGGTGGCGGGGGTCCCCTACGAGCAGTACTTC. Its protein product is CASSSAGVAGVPYEQYF. The chain carries TRBV5-4 and TRBJ2-7; TRBD2 aligns across 7 bases. There are 17 residues in the CDR3. J gave up 2 bases and V 3 bases, and 14 bases lay outside the gene matches. Germline values: CDR1 SGHNT, CDR2 YYREEE (reference sequence). Full variable domain (outside the CDR3, taken from reference TRBV5-4 and TRBJ2-7): ETGVTQSPTHLIKTRGQQVTLRCSSQSGHNTVSWYQQALGQGPQFIFQYYREEENGRGNFPPRFSGLQFPNYSSELNVNALELDDSALYLCASSSAGVAGVPYEQYFGPGTRLTVT.

The rearrangement joins TRBV6-5 to TRBJ2-1, with 9 nucleotides matching TRBD2. CDR3 size: 12 residues. In germline, CDR1 is MNHEY, CDR2 SVGAGI. V was clipped by 4 bases and J by 15 bases; unmatched bases: 7. CDR3 DNA sequence: TGTGCCAGCAGTTCCCAGCGGGAGGAGAGGTTCTTC. Protein: CASSSQREERFF.

This clone was seen only a few times. V usage is TRBV19 and J usage is TRBJ1-6; TRBD1 agrees at 9 bases. CDR1 is LNHDA and CDR2 is SQIVND in the germline V gene (reference sequence). This CDR3 spans 15 amino acids. With 3 bases clipped from V and 5 bases from J, the junction kept 2 bases outside the gene matches. CDR3 bases: TGTGCCAGTAGTATTCGGGACAGGGATAATTCACCCCTCCACTTT. This sequence encodes CASSIRDRDNSPLHF. The entire variable domain, with the rest obtained from reference TRBV19 and TRBJ1-6, is as follows: DGGITQSPKYLFRKEGQNVTLSCEQNLNHDAMYWYRQDPGQGLRLIYYSQIVNDFQKGDIAEGYSVSREKKESFPLTVTSAQKNPTAFYLCASSIRDRDNSPLHFGNGTRLTVT.

This rearrangement joins TRBV11-2 to TRBJ1-1; perhaps TRBD1 as D (6 bases). Trimming took 2 bases from V and 3 from J, leaving 16 bases between them. Looked up from germline, CDR1 is SGHAT and CDR2 is FQNNGV. There are 16 residues in the CDR3. CDR3 amino acids: CASSLWSQGIDTEAFF. As DNA, the CDR3 is TGTGCCAGCAGCTTATGGTCACAGGGAATTGACACTGAAGCTTTCTTT.

The chain uses TRBV4-2 and TRBJ2-3, with 9 bases matching TRBD2. The V gene end was trimmed by 4 bases and the J gene end by 3 bases; junction bases not matched to a gene: 8. Germline CDR1 and CDR2: LGHNA and YNFKEQ. The CDR3 loop spans 16 amino acids. Here the CDR3 DNA reads TGTGCCAGCAGCCTTTTGGCGGGAGGGGGGACAGATACGCAGTATTTT. Its protein product is CASSLLAGGGTDTQYF.

The chain carries TRBV5-1 and TRBJ2-2; D is uncertain. Per germline, CDR1 SGHRS and CDR2 YFSETQ. This CDR3 region has 15 residues. V gave up 0 bases and J gave up 0 bases, with 6 bases separating them. CDR3 residues: CASSLDGPNTGELFF. CDR3 DNA sequence: TGCGCCAGCAGCTTGGACGGTCCGAACACCGGGGAGCTGTTTTTT.

The table lists this clone with a few counts. The chain couples TRBV4-1 to TRBJ2-7; 11 positions match TRBD2. CDR1 is MGHRA, CDR2 YSYEKL, per germline. V shed 1 base and J 2 bases; nucleotides not matched to a gene: 7. This CDR3 region has 17 residues. The CDR3 protein is CASSQGPAGLAAYEQYF. CDR3 bases: TGCGCCAGCAGCCAAGGGCCTGCGGGACTAGCGGCCTACGAGCAGTACTTC.

The rearrangement links TRBV5-1 to TRBJ2-1, with 9 positions matching TRBD2. V dropped 1 base and J dropped 7; count of bases not matched to a gene: 6. The CDR3 totals 15 residues. In germline, CDR1 is SGHRS, CDR2 YFSETQ. CDR3 sequence (DNA): TGCGCCAGCAGCTTGACGGGCGGGAGGGTTAATGAGCAGTTCTTC. It encodes CASSLTGGRVNEQFF.

V usage is TRBV15 and J usage is TRBJ1-4, with D tentatively TRBD1 (6 bases). This CDR3 has 15 residues. CDR1 and CDR2 (germline): LNHNV, YYDKDF (reference sequence). The ends were cut back, 0 bases at V and 6 bases at J, with 11 bases in the middle. This CDR3 reads CATSRDRQGYEKLFF. CDR3 DNA sequence: TGTGCCACCAGCAGAGATCGGCAGGGGTATGAAAAACTGTTTTTT.

The V call is TRBV20-1, the J call TRBJ1-3; D may be TRBD1 (5 bases). Trimming took off 6 bases at V and 8 bases at J, with 11 bases between the two ends. This CDR3 has 11 residues. Per germline, CDR1 DFQATT and CDR2 SNEGSKA (reference sequence). The CDR3 protein is CSAGGRDTIYF. DNA of the CDR3: TGCAGTGCGGGGGGTCGGGACACCATATATTTT.

The chain has TRBV5-4 and TRBJ1-4; D ambiguous. Trimming removed 5 bases from V and 2 bases from J, with 7 bases in between. The CDR3 has 13 amino acids. Looked up from germline, CDR1 is SGHNT and CDR2 is YYREEE (reference sequence). The CDR3 protein is CASRRGTNEKLFF. CDR3 coding DNA: TGTGCCAGCAGGCGCGGCACTAATGAAAAACTGTTTTTT.

This clone was seen only once. V is TRBV19 and J is TRBJ2-7; weak D call: TRBD2 (7 bases). This CDR3 spans 13 amino acids. The ends were cut back, 2 bases at V and 3 bases at J, with 8 bases in the middle. Germline assignment: CDR1 LNHDA and CDR2 SQIVND (reference sequence). For the CDR3, the DNA is TGTGCCAGTAGTATAAGGGGGGGCTACGAGCAGTACTTC. Residues: CASSIRGGYEQYF.

CDR3 protein: CASSTGTGLYEQYF. CDR3 nucleotides: TGTGCCAGCAGCACCGGGACAGGTCTCTACGAGCAGTACTTC. The rearrangement uses TRBV11-2 and TRBJ2-7; 8 nucleotides line up with TRBD1. V was pared by 5 bases and J by 3 bases, with 6 bases of the junction left unmatched. Looked up from germline, CDR1 is SGHAT and CDR2 is FQNNGV. This CDR3 is 14 amino acids long.

For the CDR3, the DNA is TGTGCCAGCAGCGTGTCGGGGACTAGCGGCTACGAGCAGTACTTC. Amino acids: CASSVSGTSGYEQYF. This chain connects TRBV9 to TRBJ2-7; 11 nucleotides agree with TRBD2. Germline assignment: CDR1 SGDLS and CDR2 YYNGEE. Trimming at V came to 2 bases and at J to 3 bases, leaving 4 bases not matched to a gene. This CDR3 is built from 15 residues. Complete variable domain (other parts from reference TRBV9 and TRBJ2-7): DSGVTQTPKHLITATGQRVTLRCSPRSGDLSVYWYQQSLDQGLQFLIQYYNGEERAKGNILERFSAQQFPDLHSELNLSSLELGDSALYFCASSVSGTSGYEQYFGPGTRLTVT.

The CDR3 spells CALRGEGNNEQFF. The CDR3 nucleotides are TGTGCCTTAAGGGGGGAGGGTAACAATGAGCAGTTCTTC. This chain joins TRBV10-3 and TRBJ2-1, with D possibly being TRBD2 (7 bases). Looked up from germline, CDR1 is ENHRY and CDR2 is SYGVKD. The CDR3 has 13 residues. V lost 11 bases and J 5 bases, leaving 16 bases between the germline ends.

This chain joins TRBV30 and TRBJ2-3; 9 nucleotides match TRBD1. Germline lookup yields CDR1 GTSNPN and CDR2 SVGIG (reference sequence). With 7 bases clipped from V and 6 bases from J, the junction kept 8 bases outside the gene matches. The length of the CDR3 is 13 residues. For the CDR3, the DNA is TGTGCCTCCAACAGGGGGCAAGGTGATACGCAGTATTTT. It encodes CASNRGQGDTQYF.

This clone was detected only a few times. V and J are TRBV7-2 and TRBJ2-3; 10 bases align to TRBD2. Trimming removed 4 bases from V and 4 bases from J; junction bases left unmatched: 2. CDR3 size: 14 residues. From germline, CDR1 is SGHTA and CDR2 FQGNSA. The CDR3 bases are TGTGCCAGCAGCTCCGGACTAGCGGCAGATACGCAGTATTTT. Translating gives CASSSGLAADTQYF.

The chain has TRBV4-3 and TRBJ2-7; unclear D gene. Germline V gene data show CDR1 as LGHNA and CDR2 as YSLEER. Trimming removed 2 bases from V and 5 bases from J, with 10 bases in between. The CDR3 runs to 13 residues. CDR3 DNA: TGCGCCAGCAGCCAATCTCTAGAACACGAGCAGTACTTC. Amino acid sequence: CASSQSLEHEQYF.

The chain carries TRBV6-1 and TRBJ2-5; 8 positions agree with TRBD1. Germline CDR1 reads MNHNS; CDR2 reads SASEGT. The ends lost 7 bases at V and 14 bases at J; junction bases unmatched: 21. CDR3 length equals 15 residues. The CDR3 loop reads CASTLHQATGEYPYF. The CDR3 region has the DNA TGTGCCAGCACCCTACACCAAGCGACAGGGGAGTACCCTTACTTC.

The chain recombines TRBV6-1 with TRBJ1-3; D is unclear. Germline loops: CDR1 MNHNS, CDR2 SASEGT. Between the trimmed V and J ends, which lost 4 bases and 2 bases, there was a span of 12 bases. The CDR3 loop spans 15 amino acids. The CDR3 here is CASSVQRKTGNTIYF. DNA of the CDR3: TGTGCCAGCAGTGTACAGCGGAAAACTGGAAACACCATATATTTT.

This clone was recorded only once. The chain uses TRBV19 and TRBJ2-7, with 9 bases that match TRBD1. This CDR3 is built from 14 residues. The J segment lost 5 bases and the V segment lost 3 bases, leaving 5 bases of the junction unmatched. The germline gives CDR1 LNHDA, CDR2 SQIVND (reference sequence). CDR3 sequence reads: CASSIGQGSHEQYF. CDR3 DNA sequence: TGTGCCAGTAGTATTGGACAGGGGTCCCACGAGCAGTACTTC. Full variable domain (rest looked up from reference TRBV19 and TRBJ2-7): DGGITQSPKYLFRKEGQNVTLSCEQNLNHDAMYWYRQDPGQGLRLIYYSQIVNDFQKGDIAEGYSVSREKKESFPLTVTSAQKNPTAFYLCASSIGQGSHEQYFGPGTRLTVT.

The CDR3 region has the DNA TGTGCCAGCAGCAAAGTCACGGCTGGGGCCAACGTCCTGACTTTC. It translates to CASSKVTAGANVLTF. J is TRBJ2-6 and V is TRBV21-1; the table's TRBD2 call for D was not verified on the DNA. TRBV21-1 is recorded as a pseudogene. The CDR3 spans 15 residues.

The chain is built from TRBV9 and TRBJ1-5; 7 nucleotides line up with TRBD1. CDR1 SGDLS and CDR2 YYNGEE come from the germline V gene. V lost 4 bases to trimming and J lost 11 bases; unmatched junction nucleotides: 15. The CDR3 extends over 15 amino acids. The CDR3 region has the DNA TGTGCCAGCAGCCCCGGAATAAAATCCCAGGGGGCCCAGCATTTT. It codes for CASSPGIKSQGAQHF.

The genes are TRBV6-5 and TRBJ2-3, with D maybe TRBD2 (6 bases). CDR3 length equals 15 residues. The germline V gene encodes CDR1 MNHEY and CDR2 SVGAGI. The V end was cut by 7 bases, the J end by 2 bases, with 16 bases between. This chain's CDR3 is CASTAFSGPTDTQYF. The CDR3 nucleotides are TGTGCCAGCACCGCCTTTAGCGGACCCACAGATACGCAGTATTTT.

This sequence joins TRBV7-3 and TRBJ1-2, with 10 bases aligning to TRBD1. The germline gives CDR1 SGHTA, CDR2 FQGTGA. CDR3 length: 15 residues. V was pared by 4 bases and J by 6 bases, with 8 bases of the junction left unmatched. The CDR3 DNA sequence: TGTGCCAGCAGCTCCCAGACAGGGGGCGCGGATGGCTACACCTTC. As protein: CASSSQTGGADGYTF.